This T cell receptor (beta chain) derives from a study of shared clonotypes between healthy human individuals. Study findings and constraints: A handful of donors had about 5% of their naive CD4 clonotypes in common.

The data were produced by immunoSEQ multiplex PCR, yet TCRdb's version contains in-frame clones alone and is incomplete. The data show millions of clones, approximately 93% seen once. J was trimmed by 3 bases and V by 0 bases; bases with no gene match: 6. This CDR3 has 18 residues. Per the germline V gene, CDR1 is SGHRS and CDR2 is YFSETQ. Concerning this clone itself: Its specificity is unknown. This sample includes further DNA sequences coding for the same CDR3.

The sequence came from a man aged 18-30 years in good health. Some clones in this sample may be carry-over from other donors' samples. The chain couples TRBV5-1 to TRBJ2-3, with TRBD2 matching over 14 bases. The sequenced sample consisted of naive CD4+ T cells from PBMCs. Subset indicated: CD45RA+ positively selected. CDR3 DNA sequence: TGCGCCAGCAGCTTGGGAGGACTAGCGGGAGGTTTTACAGATACGCAGTATTTT. Residues: CASSLGGLAGGFTDTQYF. Variable domain in full (rest from reference TRBV5-1 and TRBJ2-3): KAGVTQTPRYLIKTRGQQVTLSCSPISGHRSVSWYQQTPGQGLQFLFEYFSETQRNKGNFPGRFSGRQFSNSRSEMNVSTLELGDSALYLCASSLGGLAGGFTDTQYFGPGTRLTVL.